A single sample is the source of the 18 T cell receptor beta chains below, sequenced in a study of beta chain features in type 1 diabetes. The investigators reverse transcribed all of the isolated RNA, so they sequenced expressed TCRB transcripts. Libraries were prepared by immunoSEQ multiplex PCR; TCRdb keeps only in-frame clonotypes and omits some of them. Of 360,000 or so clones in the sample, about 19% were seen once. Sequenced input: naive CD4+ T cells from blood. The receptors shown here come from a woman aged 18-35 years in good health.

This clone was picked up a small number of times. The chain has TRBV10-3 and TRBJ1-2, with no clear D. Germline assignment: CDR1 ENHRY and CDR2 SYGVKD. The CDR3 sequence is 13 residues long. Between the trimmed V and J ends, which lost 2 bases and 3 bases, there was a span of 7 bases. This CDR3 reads CAISELADYGYTF. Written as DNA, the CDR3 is TGTGCCATCAGTGAGCTAGCAGACTATGGCTACACCTTC.

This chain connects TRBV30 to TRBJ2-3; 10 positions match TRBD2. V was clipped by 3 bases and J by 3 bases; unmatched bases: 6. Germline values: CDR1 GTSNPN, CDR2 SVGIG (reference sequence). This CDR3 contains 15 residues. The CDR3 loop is CAWRSSGSLTDTQYF. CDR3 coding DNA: TGTGCCTGGAGATCTAGCGGGAGTTTGACAGATACGCAGTATTTT.

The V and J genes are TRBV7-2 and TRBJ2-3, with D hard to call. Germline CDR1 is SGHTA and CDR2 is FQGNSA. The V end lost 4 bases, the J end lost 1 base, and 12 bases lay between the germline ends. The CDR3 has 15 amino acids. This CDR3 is CASSWRGVGTDTQYF. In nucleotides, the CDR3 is TGTGCCAGCAGCTGGCGAGGCGTTGGCACAGATACGCAGTATTTT.

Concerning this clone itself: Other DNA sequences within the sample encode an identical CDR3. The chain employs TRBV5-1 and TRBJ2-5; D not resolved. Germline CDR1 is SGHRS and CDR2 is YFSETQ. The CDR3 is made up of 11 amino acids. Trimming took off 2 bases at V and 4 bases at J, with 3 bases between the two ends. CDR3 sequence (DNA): TGCGCCAGCAGCTTCGGAGAGACCCAGTACTTC. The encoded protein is CASSFGETQYF. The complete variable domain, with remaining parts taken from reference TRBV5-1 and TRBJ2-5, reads KAGVTQTPRYLIKTRGQQVTLSCSPISGHRSVSWYQQTPGQGLQFLFEYFSETQRNKGNFPGRFSGRQFSNSRSEMNVSTLELGDSALYLCASSFGETQYFGPGTRLLVL.

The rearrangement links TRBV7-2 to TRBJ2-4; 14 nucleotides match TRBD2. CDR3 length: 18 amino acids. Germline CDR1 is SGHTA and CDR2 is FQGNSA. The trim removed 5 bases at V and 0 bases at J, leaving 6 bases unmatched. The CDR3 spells CASSPRLAGGLAKNIQYF. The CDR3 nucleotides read TGTGCCAGCAGCCCAAGACTAGCGGGGGGGCTAGCCAAAAACATTCAGTACTTC.

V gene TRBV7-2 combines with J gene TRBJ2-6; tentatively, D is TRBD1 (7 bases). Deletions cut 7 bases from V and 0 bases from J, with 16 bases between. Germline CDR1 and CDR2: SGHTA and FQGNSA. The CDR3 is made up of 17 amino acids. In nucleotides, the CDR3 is TGTGCCAGCACCCCGCAGGGGGGACCCTCTGGGGCCAACGTCCTGACTTTC. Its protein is CASTPQGGPSGANVLTF.

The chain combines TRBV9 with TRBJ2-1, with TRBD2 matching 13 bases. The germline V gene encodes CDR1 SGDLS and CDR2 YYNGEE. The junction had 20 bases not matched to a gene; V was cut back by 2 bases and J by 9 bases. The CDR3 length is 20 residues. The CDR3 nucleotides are TGTGCCAGCAGCGTCTTGGACAGAACTGGACTAGCGGGGGCCCGGGGTGAGCAGTTCTTC. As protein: CASSVLDRTGLAGARGEQFF.

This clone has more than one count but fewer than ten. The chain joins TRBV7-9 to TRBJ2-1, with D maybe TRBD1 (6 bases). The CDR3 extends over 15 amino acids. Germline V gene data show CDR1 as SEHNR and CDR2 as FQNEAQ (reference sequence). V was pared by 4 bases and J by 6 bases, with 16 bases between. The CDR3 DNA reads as TGTGCCAGCAGCTCGGGACAACATCAGGTCAATGAGCAGTTCTTC. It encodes CASSSGQHQVNEQFF.

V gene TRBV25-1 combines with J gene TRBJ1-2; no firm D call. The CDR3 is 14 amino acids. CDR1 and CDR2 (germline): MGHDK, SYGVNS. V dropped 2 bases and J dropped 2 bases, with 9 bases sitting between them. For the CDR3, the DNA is TGTGCCAGCAGTGAAATTGGTGGCAACTATGGCTACACCTTC. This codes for CASSEIGGNYGYTF.

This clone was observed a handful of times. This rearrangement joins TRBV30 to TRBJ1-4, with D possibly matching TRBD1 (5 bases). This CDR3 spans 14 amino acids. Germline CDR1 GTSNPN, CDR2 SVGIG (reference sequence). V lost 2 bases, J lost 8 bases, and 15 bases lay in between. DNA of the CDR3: TGTGCCTGGAGTACTAAAACTCAGGGCGAAAAACTGTTTTTT. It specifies CAWSTKTQGEKLFF.

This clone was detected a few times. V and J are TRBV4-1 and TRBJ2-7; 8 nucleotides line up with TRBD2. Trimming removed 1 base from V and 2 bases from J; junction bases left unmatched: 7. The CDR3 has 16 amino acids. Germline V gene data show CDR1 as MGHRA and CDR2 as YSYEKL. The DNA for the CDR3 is TGCGCCAGCAGCCAAGGGGTGAATAGCGGGGCCTACGAGCAGTACTTC. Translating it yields CASSQGVNSGAYEQYF.

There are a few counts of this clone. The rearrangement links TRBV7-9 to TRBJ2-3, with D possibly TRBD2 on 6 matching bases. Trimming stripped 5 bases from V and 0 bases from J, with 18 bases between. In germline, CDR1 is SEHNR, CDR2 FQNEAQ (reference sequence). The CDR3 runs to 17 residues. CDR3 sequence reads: CASSTRLERESTDTQYF. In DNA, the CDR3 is TGTGCCAGCAGCACCAGACTAGAGCGCGAAAGCACAGATACGCAGTATTTT.

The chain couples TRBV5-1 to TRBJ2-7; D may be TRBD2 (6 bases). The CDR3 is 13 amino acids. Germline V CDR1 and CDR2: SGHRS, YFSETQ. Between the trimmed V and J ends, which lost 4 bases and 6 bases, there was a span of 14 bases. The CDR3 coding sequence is TGCGCCAGCAGCATCCGGGAGAGGGGCGAGCAGTACTTC. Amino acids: CASSIRERGEQYF.

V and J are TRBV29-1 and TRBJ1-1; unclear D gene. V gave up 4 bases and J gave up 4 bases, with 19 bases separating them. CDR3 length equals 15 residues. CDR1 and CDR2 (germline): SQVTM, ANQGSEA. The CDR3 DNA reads TGCAGCGTTGGGGTCCAGCTGCGTGGCGGCACTGAAGCTTTCTTT. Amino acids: CSVGVQLRGGTEAFF.

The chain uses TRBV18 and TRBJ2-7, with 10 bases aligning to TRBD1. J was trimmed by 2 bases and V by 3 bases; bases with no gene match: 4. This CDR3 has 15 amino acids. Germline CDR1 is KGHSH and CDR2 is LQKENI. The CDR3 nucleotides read TGTGCCAGCTCACCGGTGGACAGGGGGGCCTACGAGCAGTACTTC. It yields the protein CASSPVDRGAYEQYF.

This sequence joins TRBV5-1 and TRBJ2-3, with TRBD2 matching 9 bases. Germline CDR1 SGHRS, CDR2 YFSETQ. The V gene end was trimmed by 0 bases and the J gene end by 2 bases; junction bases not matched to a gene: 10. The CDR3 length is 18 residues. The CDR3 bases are TGCGCCAGCAGCTTGGATGGTGTGGCGGGAGGGCACACAGATACGCAGTATTTT. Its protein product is CASSLDGVAGGHTDTQYF.

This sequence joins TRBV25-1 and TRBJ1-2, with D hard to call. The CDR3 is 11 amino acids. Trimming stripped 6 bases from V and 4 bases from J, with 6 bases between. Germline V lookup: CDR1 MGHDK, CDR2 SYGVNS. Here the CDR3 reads CASSGVYGYTF. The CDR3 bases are TGTGCCAGCAGCGGGGTCTATGGCTACACCTTC.

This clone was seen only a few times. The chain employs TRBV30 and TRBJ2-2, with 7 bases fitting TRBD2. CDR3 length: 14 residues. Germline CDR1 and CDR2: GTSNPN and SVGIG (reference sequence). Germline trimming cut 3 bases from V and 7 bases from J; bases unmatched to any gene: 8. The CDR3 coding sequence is TGTGCCTGGAGGGGGGGGACGTCGATCGGGGAGCTGTTTTTT. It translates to CAWRGGTSIGELFF.